Listed here are 23 T cell receptor beta chains from one sample, sequenced in a study of blood T cell repertoires in COVID-19. The method was immunoSEQ multiplex PCR; TCRdb's version includes in-frame clones alone and lacks a portion of them. The data hold around 250,000 clones, with around nine tenths observed a single time. The sample taken for sequencing was peripheral blood. All receptors come from a man between 35 and 55 years old with active or convalescent COVID-19.

This clone occurred a few times. The chain carries TRBV28 and TRBJ2-1; 14 positions match TRBD2. The CDR3 extends over 15 amino acids. J lost 4 bases, V lost 5 bases, and 1 base had no gene match. Germline V CDR1 and CDR2: MDHEN, SYDVKM. DNA of the CDR3: TGTGCCAGCAGTCGACTAGCGGGGGGGTACAATGAGCAGTTCTTC. Its translation: CASSRLAGGYNEQFF. Based on the CDR3 plus reference TRBV28 and TRBJ2-1, the full variable domain is DVKVTQSSRYLVKRTGEKVFLECVQDMDHENMFWYRQDPGLGLRLIYFSYDVKMKEKGDIPEGYSVSREKKERFSLILESASTNQTSMYLCASSRLAGGYNEQFFGPGTRLTVL.

The CDR3, as DNA: TGTGCCAGCAGGGAGGTAATGAACACTGAAGCTTTCTTT. It yields the protein CASREVMNTEAFF. This sequence joins TRBV27 and TRBJ1-1; no clear D. Trimming pared 6 bases from V and 0 bases from J, leaving 8 bases between. Per the germline V gene, CDR1 is MNHEY and CDR2 is SMNVEV (reference sequence). This CDR3 is built from 13 residues.

The J gene is TRBJ2-7, the V gene TRBV19; D may be TRBD1 (6 bases). From germline, CDR1 is LNHDA and CDR2 SQIVND (reference sequence). CDR3 length: 13 residues. Trimming pared 4 bases from V and 1 base from J, leaving 8 bases between. The DNA for the CDR3 is TGTGCCAGTAGTACCACAGGGTCCTACGAGCAGTACTTC. Protein sequence: CASSTTGSYEQYF.

To note about this clone: At one of its ends the junction is not consistent with the germline gene, which may arise from a read error. The chain links TRBV3-1 (or the pseudogene TRBV3-2) to TRBJ2-7; D is perhaps TRBD1 (5 bases). Germline values: CDR1 LGHDT, CDR2 YNNKEL (reference sequence). The CDR3 contains 16 residues. As DNA, the CDR3 is TGTGCCAGCAGCCAAGATTGGAGCAGGGCCTCCCACGAGCAGTACTTC. Protein sequence: CASSQDWSRASHEQYF.

The chain employs TRBV5-6 and TRBJ2-3; TRBD2 might be the D (6 bases). Germline assignment: CDR1 SGHDT and CDR2 YYEEEE. V was pared by 2 bases and J by 5 bases, with 18 bases between. The CDR3 loop spans 16 amino acids. The CDR3 coding sequence is TGTGCCAGCAGCTTCCGCGGGACGGGATTTCAAGATACGCAGTATTTT. Translation: CASSFRGTGFQDTQYF.

This sequence joins TRBV7-9 and TRBJ1-3, with D perhaps TRBD1 (6 bases). Trimming took 8 bases from V and 0 from J, leaving 11 bases between them. Germline V gene data show CDR1 as SEHNR and CDR2 as FQNEAQ (reference sequence). CDR3 length equals 14 residues. The CDR3 spells CASGVDSSGNTIYF. The CDR3 DNA reads TGTGCCAGCGGGGTGGACAGCTCTGGAAACACCATATATTTT.

This chain connects TRBV29-1 to TRBJ2-3, with D possibly TRBD2 on 6 matching bases. The CDR3 has 13 amino acids. Germline CDR1 and CDR2: SQVTM and ANQGSEA. Trimming left V 4 bases short and J 4 bases short, with 12 bases between. CDR3 residues: CSVGPGGADTQYF. The CDR3 coding sequence is TGCAGCGTTGGGCCAGGCGGGGCAGATACGCAGTATTTT.

The chain recombines TRBV19 with TRBJ2-7; 9 nucleotides align to TRBD1. The germline V gene encodes CDR1 LNHDA and CDR2 SQIVND (reference sequence). J was trimmed by 2 bases and V by 2 bases; bases with no gene match: 7. The CDR3 has 16 residues. The CDR3 coding sequence is TGTGCCAGTAGTATATCACCGACAGGGGGGCCCTACGAGCAGTACTTC. As protein: CASSISPTGGPYEQYF.

The CDR3 region is CAAPDRPGGPQHF. For the CDR3, the DNA is TGTGCGGCGCCGGACAGACCTGGGGGACCCCAGCATTTT. The J gene is TRBJ1-5, the V gene TRBV19; D might be TRBD1 (6 bases). The CDR3 contains 13 residues. Per the germline V gene, CDR1 is LNHDA and CDR2 is SQIVND (reference sequence).

The chain carries TRBV3-1 (or the pseudogene TRBV3-2) and TRBJ2-2, with TRBD2 matching 7 bases. CDR3 length: 16 amino acids. The ends lost 4 bases at V and 1 base at J; junction bases unmatched: 6. Germline-derived CDR1 and CDR2 are LGHDT and YNNKEL (reference sequence). CDR3 amino acids: CASSRDGGRNTGELFF. CDR3 bases: TGTGCCAGCAGCCGAGACGGGGGGAGGAACACCGGGGAGCTGTTTTTT.

The genes are TRBV29-1 and TRBJ2-1; D not resolved. Trimming stripped 4 bases from V and 0 bases from J, with 10 bases between. Germline CDR1 is SQVTM and CDR2 is ANQGSEA. The CDR3 runs to 14 residues. CDR3: CSVVETVSYNEQFF. CDR3 in DNA: TGCAGCGTTGTGGAGACGGTCTCCTACAATGAGCAGTTCTTC.

This chain connects TRBV18 to TRBJ2-7, with 9 bases identical to TRBD1. The CDR3 runs 15 residues. CDR1 KGHSH and CDR2 LQKENI come from the germline V gene. After removal of 2 bases from V and 7 bases from J, the junction contained 9 bases not matched to a gene. CDR3 sequence reads: CASSPGDRDLREQYF. The CDR3 region has the DNA TGTGCCAGCTCACCAGGGGACAGGGATTTGCGGGAGCAGTACTTC. The whole variable domain, filled in from reference TRBV18 and TRBJ2-7, reads NAGVMQNPRHLVRRRGQEARLRCSPMKGHSHVYWYRQLPEEGLKFMVYLQKENIIDESGMPKERFSAEFPKEGPSILRIQQVVRGDSAAYFCASSPGDRDLREQYFGPGTRLTVT.

The rearrangement joins TRBV6-2 or TRBV6-3 to TRBJ2-2; D gene unclear. V lost 7 bases and J lost 4, with 13 bases in between. Germline V gene lookup returns CDR1 MNHEY and CDR2 SVGEGT. The CDR3 totals 14 residues. The CDR3 region is CASTPWHRTGELFF. CDR3 in DNA: TGTGCCAGCACCCCCTGGCACCGCACCGGGGAGCTGTTTTTT.

In nucleotides, the CDR3 is TGTGCCAGCAGCTCCTCGGACTACAGCTCCTACGAGCAGTACTTC. The encoded protein is CASSSSDYSSYEQYF. The rearrangement uses TRBV11-3 and TRBJ2-7; D perhaps matches TRBD2 (6 bases). This CDR3 contains 15 residues. The V gene lost 4 bases and the J gene lost 0 bases, with 13 bases spanning the gap. Germline V gene data show CDR1 as SGHNT and CDR2 as YENEEA.

The chain uses TRBV5-6 and TRBJ2-4, with D unclear. This CDR3 is 12 amino acids long. Germline CDR1 and CDR2: SGHDT and YYEEEE. Trimming pared 0 bases from V and 14 bases from J, leaving 12 bases between. This CDR3 reads CASSLAVGGEYF. The CDR3 DNA is TGTGCCAGCAGCTTGGCGGTTGGCGGAGAGTACTTC.

The chain has TRBV30 and TRBJ2-2; perhaps TRBD2 as D (6 bases). CDR3 length equals 16 residues. With 0 bases removed from V and 5 bases from J, the gap between germline ends came to 16 bases. Looked up from germline, CDR1 is GTSNPN and CDR2 is SVGIG (reference sequence). Here the CDR3 DNA reads TGTGCCTGGAGTGTACCCGGGAGACCTAGGACCGGGGAGCTGTTTTTT. It is translated as CAWSVPGRPRTGELFF.

The rearrangement joins TRBV6-6 to TRBJ1-4; a weak D match, TRBD1 (5 bases). This CDR3 comprises 15 residues. Germline V gene data show CDR1 as MNHNY and CDR2 as SVGAGI (reference sequence). Trimming stripped 5 bases from V and 6 bases from J, with 16 bases between. CDR3 loop: CASSPTRGKDEKLFF. CDR3 DNA sequence: TGTGCCAGCAGTCCAACTCGGGGGAAGGATGAAAAACTGTTTTTT.

The chain couples TRBV30 to TRBJ1-2, with unresolved D. This CDR3 spans 15 amino acids. With 3 bases removed from V and 5 bases from J, the gap between germline ends came to 19 bases. CDR1 GTSNPN and CDR2 SVGIG come from the germline V gene (reference sequence). CDR3: CAWRSMGGPLYGYTF. The CDR3 nucleotides read TGTGCCTGGAGATCAATGGGAGGGCCACTGTATGGCTACACCTTC. Complete variable domain (other parts from reference TRBV30 and TRBJ1-2): SQTIHQWPATLVQPVGSPLSLECTVEGTSNPNLYWYRQAAGRGLQLLFYSVGIGQISSEVPQNLSASRPQDRQFILSSKKLLLSDSGFYLCAWRSMGGPLYGYTFGSGTRLTVV.

The chain combines TRBV11-2 with TRBJ1-5; the match to TRBD1 covers 12 bases. Germline lookup yields CDR1 SGHAT and CDR2 FQNNGV. Germline trimming cut 5 bases from V and 6 bases from J; bases unmatched to any gene: 5. This CDR3 spans 15 amino acids. CDR3 nucleotides: TGTGCCAGCAGCCTTGGGACAGGGGGCTTTCAGCCCCAGCATTTT. Translated: CASSLGTGGFQPQHF.

The chain employs TRBV13 and TRBJ2-7; 14 bases align to TRBD2. The CDR3 runs 15 residues. Germline CDR1 and CDR2: PRHDT and FYEKMQ (reference sequence). J lost 7 bases, V lost 5 bases, and 7 bases had no gene match. This CDR3 reads CASSLGLAGVYEQYF. In nucleotides, the CDR3 is TGTGCCAGCAGCCTGGGACTAGCGGGAGTGTATGAGCAGTACTTC.

This clone has a single count. The V call is TRBV19, the J call TRBJ2-1, with D possibly being TRBD2 (6 bases). The CDR3 loop spans 9 amino acids. V was pared by 11 bases and J by 10 bases, with 9 bases between. Germline CDR1 is LNHDA and CDR2 is SQIVND (reference sequence). CDR3 amino acids: CASGEEQFF. The CDR3 region has the DNA TGTGCCTCGGGGGAAGAGCAGTTCTTC.

The chain is built from TRBV24-1 and TRBJ1-5; D uncertain. V was shortened by 6 bases and J by 6 bases, with 14 bases between the two germline ends. The CDR3 is made up of 14 amino acids. The germline V gene encodes CDR1 KGHDR and CDR2 SFDVKD. CDR3 nucleotide sequence: TGTGCCACCAGTTCCGGGTCGCACGGTCAGCCCCAGCATTTT. It codes for CATSSGSHGQPQHF.

V is TRBV9 and J is TRBJ2-1; D not resolved. CDR1 is SGDLS and CDR2 is YYNGEE in the germline V gene. This CDR3 has 14 residues. V was cut by 3 bases and J by 4 bases, with 11 bases left in between. CDR3 DNA: TGTGCCAGCAGCGAAGGAACAGAGTACAATGAGCAGTTCTTC. It yields the protein CASSEGTEYNEQFF.